These T cell receptor beta chains were read from a single sample in a study of cytomegalovirus exposure and HLA in healthy donors. Clones were read by immunoSEQ multiplex PCR, and TCRdb kept only the in-frame ones, dropping some. The sample holds about 140,000 clones, roughly three quarters seen once. Specimen: PBMCs. Receptors were obtained from a female donor in good health and CMV-seronegative. The CDR3 runs from the conserved cysteine through the conserved F or W. The D gene is left open where the match is weak.

TRBV27	TRBJ2-1	NA	CASSPQGHQQFF
TRBV15	TRBJ2-3	TRBD2	CATSRDPSGGTDTQYF
TRBV18	TRBJ2-7	NA	CASSPSGTPLREQYF
TRBV30	TRBJ2-7	TRBD1	CAWSAPGTGTSYEQYF
TRBV27	TRBJ2-3	NA	CASSLSSTDTQYF
TRBV29-1	TRBJ2-3	TRBD2	CSVGGLVLTQYF
TRBV28	TRBJ1-4	TRBD1	CASTTGKTGNRGEKLFF
TRBV7-7	TRBJ2-5	TRBD1	CASSPLGTVQETQYF
TRBV2	TRBJ1-2	NA	CASIRQGYGYTF
TRBV2	TRBJ1-2	NA	CASSLKTGYGYTF
TRBV6-1	TRBJ1-3	NA	CASSGPRGASGNTIYF
TRBV6-1	TRBJ2-3	NA	CASRYMADTQYF
TRBV7-9	TRBJ1-1	NA	CASSLAANTEAFF
TRBV2	TRBJ2-5	TRBD1	CASSPRTGKEETQYF
TRBV10-3	TRBJ2-3	NA	CAISDGRGTDTQYF
TRBV5-1	TRBJ1-1	NA	CASSWGGTEAFF
TRBV27	TRBJ2-2	NA	CAAREANTGELFF
TRBV10-2	TRBJ2-1	NA	CASSVANNEQFF
TRBV7-9	TRBJ1-2	NA	CASSLESGGYTF
TRBV6-6	TRBJ1-2	TRBD1	CASREQGWDYTF
TRBV7-5	TRBJ2-7	NA	CARSCYPGTGGDEQYF
TRBV7-3	TRBJ2-3	NA	CASSHWGGSTDTQYF